Described below is a single TCR beta chain sequence and its context. Its antigen remains unidentified. This specimen comes from a study of shared clonotypes between healthy human individuals. Study-wide context: Three CD4 naive, three CD4 memory, two CD8 naive and one CD8 memory plate were used per donor.

Every donor, a Caucasian adult, lived in Nashville, Tennessee. Study-wide findings and caveats: Represented genetic and exposure-history diversity was restricted by having few donors.

Data came from immunoSEQ multiplex PCR; TCRdb stores just in-frame clones and leaves some out. The repertoire holds roughly 300,000 clones, with 80% to 90% as singletons. The CDR3 runs 14 residues. V gave up 4 bases and J gave up 6 bases; unmatched junction bases: 4. Germline CDR1 is SEHNR and CDR2 is FQNEAQ (reference sequence). This TCR was sampled from a man aged 18 to 29 in good health. Sequenced: memory CD8+ T cells sorted from blood. As for subset: CD45RO+ cells pooled with CCR7-negative TemRA cells. This rearrangement joins TRBV7-9 to TRBJ1-4, with TRBD1 identical over 8 bases. The CDR3 region has the DNA TGTGCCAGCAGCTCGACAGGGGTGGATGAAAAACTGTTTTTT. Amino acid sequence: CASSSTGVDEKLFF. Together with reference TRBV7-9 and TRBJ1-4, the CDR3 gives the full variable domain: DTGVSQNPRHKITKRGQNVTFRCDPISEHNRLYWYRQTLGQGPEFLTYFQNEAQLEKSRLLSDRFSAERPKGSFSTLEIQRTEQGDSAMYLCASSSTGVDEKLFFGSGTQLSVL.